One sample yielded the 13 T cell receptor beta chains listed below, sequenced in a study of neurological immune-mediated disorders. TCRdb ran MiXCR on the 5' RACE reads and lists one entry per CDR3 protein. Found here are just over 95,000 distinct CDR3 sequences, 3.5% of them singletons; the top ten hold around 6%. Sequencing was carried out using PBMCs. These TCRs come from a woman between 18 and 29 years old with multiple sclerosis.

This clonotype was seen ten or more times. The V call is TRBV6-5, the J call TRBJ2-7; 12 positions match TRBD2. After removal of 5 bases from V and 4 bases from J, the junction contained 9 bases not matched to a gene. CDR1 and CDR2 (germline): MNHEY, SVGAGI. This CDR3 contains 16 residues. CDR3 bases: TGTGCCAGCAGTCGCCTAGCGGGGGGGCATGGATACGAGCAGTACTTC. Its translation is CASSRLAGGHGYEQYF.

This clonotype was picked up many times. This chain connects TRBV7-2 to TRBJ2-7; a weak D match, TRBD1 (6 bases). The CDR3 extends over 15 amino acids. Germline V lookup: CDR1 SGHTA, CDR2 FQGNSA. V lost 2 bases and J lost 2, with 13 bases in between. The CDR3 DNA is TGTGCCAGCAGCTTAACGACAGGCAACACCTACGAGCAGTACTTC. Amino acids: CASSLTTGNTYEQYF.

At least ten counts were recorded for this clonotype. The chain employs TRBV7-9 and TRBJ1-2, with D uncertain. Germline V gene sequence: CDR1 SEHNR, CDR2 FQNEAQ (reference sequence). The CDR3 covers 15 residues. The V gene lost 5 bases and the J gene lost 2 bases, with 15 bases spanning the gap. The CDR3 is CASSQPSGENYGYTF. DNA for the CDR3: TGTGCCAGCAGCCAACCGTCCGGGGAGAACTATGGCTACACCTTC.

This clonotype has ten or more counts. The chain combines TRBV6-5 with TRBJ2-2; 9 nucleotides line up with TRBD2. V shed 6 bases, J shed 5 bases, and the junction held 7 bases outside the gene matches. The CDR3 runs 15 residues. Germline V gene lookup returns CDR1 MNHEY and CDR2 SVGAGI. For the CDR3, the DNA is TGTGCCAGCAGACCCGGGACTAGCACGACCGGGGAGCTGTTTTTT. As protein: CASRPGTSTTGELFF.

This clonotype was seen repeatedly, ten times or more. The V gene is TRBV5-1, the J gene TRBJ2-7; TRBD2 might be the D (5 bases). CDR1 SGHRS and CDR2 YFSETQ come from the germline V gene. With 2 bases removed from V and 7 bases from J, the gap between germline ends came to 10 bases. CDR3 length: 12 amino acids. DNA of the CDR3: TGCGCCAGCAGCTTTAGCCCGGGGGAGCAGTACTTC. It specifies CASSFSPGEQYF.

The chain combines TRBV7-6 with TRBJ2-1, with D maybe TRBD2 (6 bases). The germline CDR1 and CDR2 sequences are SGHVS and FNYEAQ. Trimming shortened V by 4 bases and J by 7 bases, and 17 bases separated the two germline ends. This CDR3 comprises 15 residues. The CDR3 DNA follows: TGTGCCAGCAGCTGGCGAATCCCGGGGGAAAATGAGCAGTTCTTC. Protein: CASSWRIPGENEQFF.

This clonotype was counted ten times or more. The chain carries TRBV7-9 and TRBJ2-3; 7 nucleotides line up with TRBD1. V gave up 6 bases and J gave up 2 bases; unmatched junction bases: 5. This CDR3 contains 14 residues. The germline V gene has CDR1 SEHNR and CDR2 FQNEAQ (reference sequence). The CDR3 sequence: CASSEGGYTDTQYF. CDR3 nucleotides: TGTGCCAGCAGTGAAGGGGGCTACACAGATACGCAGTATTTT.

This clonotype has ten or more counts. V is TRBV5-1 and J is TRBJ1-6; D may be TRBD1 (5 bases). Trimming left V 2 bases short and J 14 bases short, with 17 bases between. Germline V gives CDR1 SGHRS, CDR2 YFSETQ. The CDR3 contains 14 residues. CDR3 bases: TGCGCCAGCAGCTTAGAGACAGCCAGCGCGACCCTCCACTTT. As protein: CASSLETASATLHF.

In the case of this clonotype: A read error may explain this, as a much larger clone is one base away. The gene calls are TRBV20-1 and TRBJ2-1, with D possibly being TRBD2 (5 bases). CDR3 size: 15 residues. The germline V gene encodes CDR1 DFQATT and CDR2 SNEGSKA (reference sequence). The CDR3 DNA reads TGCAGTACTAGAGATGCAGCAGCGGACTACAATGAGCAGTTCTTC. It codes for CSTRDAAADYNEQFF.

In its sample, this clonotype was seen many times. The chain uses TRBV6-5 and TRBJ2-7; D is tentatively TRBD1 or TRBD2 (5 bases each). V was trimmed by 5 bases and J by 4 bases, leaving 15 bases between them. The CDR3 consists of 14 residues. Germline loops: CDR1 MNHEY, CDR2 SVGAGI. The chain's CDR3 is CASSTTGTPYEQYF. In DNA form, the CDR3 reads TGTGCCAGCAGTACGACCGGGACCCCTTACGAGCAGTACTTC.

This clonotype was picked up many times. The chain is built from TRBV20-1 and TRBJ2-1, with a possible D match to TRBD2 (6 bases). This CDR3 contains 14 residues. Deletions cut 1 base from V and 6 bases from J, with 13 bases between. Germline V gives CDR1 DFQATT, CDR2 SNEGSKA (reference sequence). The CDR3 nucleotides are TGCAGTGCTAGAGCCTTGGGACTTTTCAATGAGCAGTTCTTC. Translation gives CSARALGLFNEQFF.

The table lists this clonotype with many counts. CDR3 nucleotide sequence: TGTGCCAGCAGCTTAGGGGGGTTCTCCTACGAGCAGTACTTC. Its protein is CASSLGGFSYEQYF. The chain carries TRBV7-2 and TRBJ2-7; D assignment may be TRBD1 or TRBD2 (5 bases each). Germline V gene lookup returns CDR1 SGHTA and CDR2 FQGNSA. The ends were cut back, 1 base at V and 0 bases at J, with 7 bases in the middle. The CDR3 loop spans 14 amino acids.

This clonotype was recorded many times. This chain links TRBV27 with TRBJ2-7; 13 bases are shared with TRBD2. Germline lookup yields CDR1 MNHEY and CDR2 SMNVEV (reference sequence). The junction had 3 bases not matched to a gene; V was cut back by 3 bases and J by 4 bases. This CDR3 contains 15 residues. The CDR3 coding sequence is TGTGCCAGCAGTTTGGCGGGACTAGCGGGGTACGAGCAGTACTTC. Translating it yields CASSLAGLAGYEQYF.